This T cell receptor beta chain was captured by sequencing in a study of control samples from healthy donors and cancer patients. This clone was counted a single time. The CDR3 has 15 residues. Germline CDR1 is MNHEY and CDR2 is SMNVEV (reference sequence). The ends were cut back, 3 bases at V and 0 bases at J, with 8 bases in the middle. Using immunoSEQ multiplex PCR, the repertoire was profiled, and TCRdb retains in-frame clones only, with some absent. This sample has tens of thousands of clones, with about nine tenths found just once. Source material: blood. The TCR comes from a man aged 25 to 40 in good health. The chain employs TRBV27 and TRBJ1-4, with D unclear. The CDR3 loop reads CASSFGLSTNEKLFF. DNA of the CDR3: TGTGCCAGCAGTTTTGGACTTTCAACTAATGAAAAACTGTTTTTT. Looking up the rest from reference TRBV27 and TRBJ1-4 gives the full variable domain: EAQVTQNPRYLITVTGKKLTVTCSQNMNHEYMSWYRQDPGLGLRQIYYSMNVEVTDKGDVPEGYKVSRKEKRNFPLILESPSPNQTSLYFCASSFGLSTNEKLFFGSGTQLSVL.